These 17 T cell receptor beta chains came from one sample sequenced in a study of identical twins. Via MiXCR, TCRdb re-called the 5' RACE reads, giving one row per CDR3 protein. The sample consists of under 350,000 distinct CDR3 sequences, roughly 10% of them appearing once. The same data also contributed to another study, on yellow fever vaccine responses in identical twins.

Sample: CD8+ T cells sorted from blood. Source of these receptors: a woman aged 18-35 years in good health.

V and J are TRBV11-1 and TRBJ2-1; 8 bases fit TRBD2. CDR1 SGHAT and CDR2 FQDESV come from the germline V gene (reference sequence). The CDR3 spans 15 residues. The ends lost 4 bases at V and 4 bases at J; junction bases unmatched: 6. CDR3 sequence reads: CASSSLAELYNEQFF. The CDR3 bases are TGTGCCAGCAGCTCACTAGCGGAACTTTACAATGAGCAGTTCTTC.

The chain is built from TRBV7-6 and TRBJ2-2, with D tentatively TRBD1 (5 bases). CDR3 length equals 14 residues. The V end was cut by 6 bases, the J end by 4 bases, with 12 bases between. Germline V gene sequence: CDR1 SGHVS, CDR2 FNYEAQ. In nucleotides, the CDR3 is TGTGCCAGCAGGCCTACAGGAGCCACCGGGGAGCTGTTTTTT. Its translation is CASRPTGATGELFF.

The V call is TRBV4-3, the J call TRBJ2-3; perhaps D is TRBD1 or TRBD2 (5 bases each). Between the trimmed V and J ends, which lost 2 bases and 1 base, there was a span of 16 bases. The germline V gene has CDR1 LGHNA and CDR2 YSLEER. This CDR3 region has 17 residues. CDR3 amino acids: CASSQTPQGEGTDTQYF. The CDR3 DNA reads TGCGCCAGCAGCCAAACCCCTCAGGGAGAGGGCACAGATACGCAGTATTTT.

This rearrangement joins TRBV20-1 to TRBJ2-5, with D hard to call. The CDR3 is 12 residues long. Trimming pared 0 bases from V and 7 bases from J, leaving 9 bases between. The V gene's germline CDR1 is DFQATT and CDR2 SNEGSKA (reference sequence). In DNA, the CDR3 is TGCAGTGCTAGAGAAGCGTTATGGACCCAGTACTTC. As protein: CSAREALWTQYF.

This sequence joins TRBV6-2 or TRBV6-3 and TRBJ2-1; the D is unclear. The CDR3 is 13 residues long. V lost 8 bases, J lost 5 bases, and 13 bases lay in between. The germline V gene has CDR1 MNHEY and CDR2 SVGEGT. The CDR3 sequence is CASGWGFHNEQFF. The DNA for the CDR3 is TGTGCCAGCGGTTGGGGTTTTCACAATGAGCAGTTCTTC.

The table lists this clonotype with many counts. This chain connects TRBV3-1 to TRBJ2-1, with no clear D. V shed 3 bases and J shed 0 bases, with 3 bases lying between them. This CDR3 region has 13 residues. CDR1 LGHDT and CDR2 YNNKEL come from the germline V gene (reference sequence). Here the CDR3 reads CASSHSSYNEQFF. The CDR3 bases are TGTGCCAGCAGCCACAGCTCCTACAATGAGCAGTTCTTC.

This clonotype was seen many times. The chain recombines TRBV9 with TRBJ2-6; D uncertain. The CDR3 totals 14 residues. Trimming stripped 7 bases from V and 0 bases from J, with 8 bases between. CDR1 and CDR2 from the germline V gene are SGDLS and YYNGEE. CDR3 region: CASGETSGANVLTF. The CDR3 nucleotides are TGTGCCAGCGGGGAAACCTCTGGGGCCAACGTCCTGACTTTC.

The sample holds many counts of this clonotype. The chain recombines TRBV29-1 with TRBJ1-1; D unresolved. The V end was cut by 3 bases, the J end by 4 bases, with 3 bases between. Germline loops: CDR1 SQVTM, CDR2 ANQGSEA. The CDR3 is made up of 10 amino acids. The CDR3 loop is CSVEITEAFF. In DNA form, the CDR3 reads TGCAGCGTTGAGATCACTGAAGCTTTCTTT.

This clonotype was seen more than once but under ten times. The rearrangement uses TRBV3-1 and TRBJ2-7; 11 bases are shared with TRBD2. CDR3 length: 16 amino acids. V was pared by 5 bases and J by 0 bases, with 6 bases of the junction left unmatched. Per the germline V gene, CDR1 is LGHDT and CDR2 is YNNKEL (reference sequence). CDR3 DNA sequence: TGTGCCAGCAGCGGGACTAGCGGCTACAGCTCCTACGAGCAGTACTTC. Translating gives CASSGTSGYSSYEQYF.

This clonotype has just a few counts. CDR3 sequence: CASWEGYEQYF. CDR3 nucleotides: TGTGCCAGCTGGGAGGGCTACGAGCAGTACTTC. V gene TRBV25-1 combines with J gene TRBJ2-7, with 7 bases matching TRBD2. CDR3 size: 11 residues. With 8 bases clipped from V and 3 bases from J, the junction kept 1 base outside the gene matches. Looked up from germline, CDR1 is MGHDK and CDR2 is SYGVNS.

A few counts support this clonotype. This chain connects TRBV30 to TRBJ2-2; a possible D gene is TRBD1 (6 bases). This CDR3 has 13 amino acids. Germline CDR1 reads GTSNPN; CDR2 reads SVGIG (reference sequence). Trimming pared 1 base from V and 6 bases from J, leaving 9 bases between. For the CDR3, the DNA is TGTGCCTGGAGTGAAGGGGGACCCGGGGAGCTGTTTTTT. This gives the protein CAWSEGGPGELFF.

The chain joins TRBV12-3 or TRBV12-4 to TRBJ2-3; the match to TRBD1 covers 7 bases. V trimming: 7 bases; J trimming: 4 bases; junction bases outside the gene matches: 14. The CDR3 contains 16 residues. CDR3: CASNMGRLGGADTQYF. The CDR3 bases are TGTGCCAGCAATATGGGAAGGTTAGGGGGCGCAGATACGCAGTATTTT.

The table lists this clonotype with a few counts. For the CDR3, the DNA is TGTGCCAGCAGCCGTGGGGGTAACGTGAACACTGAAGCTTTCTTT. It encodes CASSRGGNVNTEAFF. The chain recombines TRBV12-3 or TRBV12-4 with TRBJ1-1, with a possible D match to TRBD1 (5 bases). V was cut by 6 bases and J by 0 bases, with 14 bases left in between. The CDR3 spans 15 residues.

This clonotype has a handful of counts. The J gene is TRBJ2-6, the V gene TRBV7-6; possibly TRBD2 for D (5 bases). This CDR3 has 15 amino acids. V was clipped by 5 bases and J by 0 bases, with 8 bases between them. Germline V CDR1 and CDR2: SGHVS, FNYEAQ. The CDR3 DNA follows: TGTGCCAGCAGCCCCCTAGCCTCTGGGGCCAACGTCCTGACTTTC. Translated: CASSPLASGANVLTF.

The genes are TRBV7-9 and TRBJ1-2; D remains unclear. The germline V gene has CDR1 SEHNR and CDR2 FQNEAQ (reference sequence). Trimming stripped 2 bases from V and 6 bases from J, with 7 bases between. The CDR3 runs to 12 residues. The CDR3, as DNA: TGTGCCAGCAGCTTAACGATCCATGGCTACACCTTC. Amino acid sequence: CASSLTIHGYTF.

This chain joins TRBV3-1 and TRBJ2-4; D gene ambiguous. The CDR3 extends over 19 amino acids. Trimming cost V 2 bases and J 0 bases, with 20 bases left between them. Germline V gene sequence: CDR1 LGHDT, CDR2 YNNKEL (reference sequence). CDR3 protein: CASSQTIRDERIAKNIQYF. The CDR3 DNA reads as TGTGCCAGCAGCCAAACTATTCGAGACGAAAGGATAGCCAAAAACATTCAGTACTTC.

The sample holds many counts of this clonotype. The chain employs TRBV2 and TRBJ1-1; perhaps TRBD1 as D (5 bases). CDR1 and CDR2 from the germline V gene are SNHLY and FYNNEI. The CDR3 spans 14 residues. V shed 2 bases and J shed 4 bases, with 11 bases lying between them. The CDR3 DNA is TGTGCCAGCAGTGAATCGGGGGTTCGCACTGAAGCTTTCTTT. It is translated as CASSESGVRTEAFF.